The sequence of this TCR beta chain was determined in a study of identical twins. The study's findings and limits: Potential partial confounding of zero-insertion analyses by invariant MAIT and iNKT cells was noted. Weaker excess sharing between twins was seen in beta out-of-frame sequences.

Germline V gene sequence: CDR1 MGHDK, CDR2 SYGVNS. The V end lost 6 bases, the J end lost 1 base, and 9 bases lay between the germline ends. The CDR3 spans 13 residues. Many counts were recorded for this clonotype. Its antigen is undetermined. Via MiXCR, TCRdb re-called the 5' RACE reads, giving one row per CDR3 protein. The repertoire has 150,000 or so distinct CDR3 sequences, 3.5% of them found once; the top ten carry 7.5% to 8.5%. The source material was memory T cells sorted from blood. The chain has TRBV25-1 and TRBJ1-1, with D uncertain. This receptor was obtained from a man in his late teens or twenties in good health. The CDR3 loop reads CASSSTSNTEAFF. The CDR3 DNA reads as TGTGCCAGCAGCTCCACATCGAACACTGAAGCTTTCTTT. Full variable domain (rest looked up from reference TRBV25-1 and TRBJ1-1): EADIYQTPRYLVIGTGKKITLECSQTMGHDKMYWYQQDPGMELHLIHYSYGVNSTEKGDLSSESTVSRIRTEHFPLTLESARPSHTSQYLCASSSTSNTEAFFGQGTRLTVV.